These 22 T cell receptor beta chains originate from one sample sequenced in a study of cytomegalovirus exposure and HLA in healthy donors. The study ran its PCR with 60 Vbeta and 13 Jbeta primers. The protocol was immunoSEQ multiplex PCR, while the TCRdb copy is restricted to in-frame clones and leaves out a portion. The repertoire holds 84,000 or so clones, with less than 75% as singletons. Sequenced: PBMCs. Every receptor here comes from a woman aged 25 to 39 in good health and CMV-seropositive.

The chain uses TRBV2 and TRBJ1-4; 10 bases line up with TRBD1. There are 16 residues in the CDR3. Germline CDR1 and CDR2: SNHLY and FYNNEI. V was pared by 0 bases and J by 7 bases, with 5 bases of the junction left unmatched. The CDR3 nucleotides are TGTGCCAGCAGTGAAGCGACAGGGGGCCGGGGTGAAAAACTGTTTTTT. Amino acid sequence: CASSEATGGRGEKLFF.

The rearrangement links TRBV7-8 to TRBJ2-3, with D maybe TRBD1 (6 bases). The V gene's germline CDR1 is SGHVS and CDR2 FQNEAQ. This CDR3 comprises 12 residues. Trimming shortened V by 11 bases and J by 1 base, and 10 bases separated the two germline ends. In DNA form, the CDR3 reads TGTGCCTTGGGACAACGCACAGATACGCAGTATTTT. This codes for CALGQRTDTQYF.

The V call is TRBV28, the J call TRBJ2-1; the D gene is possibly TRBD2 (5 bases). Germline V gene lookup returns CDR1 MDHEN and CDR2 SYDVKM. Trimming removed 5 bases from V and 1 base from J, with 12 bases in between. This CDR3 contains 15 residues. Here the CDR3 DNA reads TGTGCCAGCAGTCCCCGGACTCTATCCTACAATGAGCAGTTCTTC. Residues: CASSPRTLSYNEQFF.

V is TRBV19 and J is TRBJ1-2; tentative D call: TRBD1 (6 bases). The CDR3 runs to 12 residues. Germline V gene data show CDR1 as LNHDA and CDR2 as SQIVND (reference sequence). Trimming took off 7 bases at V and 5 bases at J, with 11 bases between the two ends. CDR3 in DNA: TGTGCCAGTATGATGCAGGGGTATGGCTACACCTTC. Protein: CASMMQGYGYTF.

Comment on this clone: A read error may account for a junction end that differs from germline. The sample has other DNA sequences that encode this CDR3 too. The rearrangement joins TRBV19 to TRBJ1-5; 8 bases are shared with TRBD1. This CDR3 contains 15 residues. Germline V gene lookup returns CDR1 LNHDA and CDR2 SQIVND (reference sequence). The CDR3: CASNDRGGSNQPQHF. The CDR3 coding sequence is TGTGCCAGTAACGACAGGGGAGGTTCGAATCAACCCCAGCATTTT.

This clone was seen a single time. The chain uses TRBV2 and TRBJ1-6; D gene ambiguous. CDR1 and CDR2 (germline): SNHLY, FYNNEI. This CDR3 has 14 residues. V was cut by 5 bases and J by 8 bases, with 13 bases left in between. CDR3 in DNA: TGTGCCAGCAGTCCTTGGATGGAGGATTCACCCCTCCACTTT. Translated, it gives CASSPWMEDSPLHF.

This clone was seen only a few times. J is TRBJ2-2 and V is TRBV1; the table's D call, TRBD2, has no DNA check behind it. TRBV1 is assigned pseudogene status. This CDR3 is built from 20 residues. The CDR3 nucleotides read TGCACCAGCAGCCAAGAAGGCATCCTAGCGGGGGCCCCGAACACCGGGGAGCTGTTTTTT. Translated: CTSSQEGILAGAPNTGELFF.

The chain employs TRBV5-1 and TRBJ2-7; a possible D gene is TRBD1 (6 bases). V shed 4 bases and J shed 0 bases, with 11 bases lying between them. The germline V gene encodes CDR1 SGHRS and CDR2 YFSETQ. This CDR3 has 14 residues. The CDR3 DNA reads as TGCGCCAGCAGCCCGGGACACCTCTCCTACGAGCAGTACTTC. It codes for CASSPGHLSYEQYF.

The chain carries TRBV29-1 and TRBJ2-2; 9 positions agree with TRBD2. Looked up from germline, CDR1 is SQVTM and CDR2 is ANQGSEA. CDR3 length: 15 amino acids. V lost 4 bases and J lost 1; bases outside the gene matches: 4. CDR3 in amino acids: CSVVVAGVNTGELFF. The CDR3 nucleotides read TGCAGCGTTGTTGTAGCGGGGGTGAACACCGGGGAGCTGTTTTTT.

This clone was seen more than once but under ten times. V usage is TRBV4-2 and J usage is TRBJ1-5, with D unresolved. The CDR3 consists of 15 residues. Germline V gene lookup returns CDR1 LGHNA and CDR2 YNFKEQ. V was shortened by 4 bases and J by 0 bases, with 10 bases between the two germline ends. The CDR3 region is CASSPGGSSNQPQHF. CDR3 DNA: TGTGCCAGCAGCCCGGGCGGGAGTAGCAATCAGCCCCAGCATTTT.

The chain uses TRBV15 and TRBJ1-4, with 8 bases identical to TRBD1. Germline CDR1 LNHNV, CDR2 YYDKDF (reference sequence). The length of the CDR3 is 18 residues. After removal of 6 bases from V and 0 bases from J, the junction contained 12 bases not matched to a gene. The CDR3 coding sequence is TGTGCCACCAGACATCCCAGGGGGCTGGAAGCAACTAATGAAAAACTGTTTTTT. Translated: CATRHPRGLEATNEKLFF. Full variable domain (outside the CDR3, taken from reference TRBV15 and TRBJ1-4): DAMVIQNPRYQVTQFGKPVTLSCSQTLNHNVMYWYQQKSSQAPKLLFHYYDKDFNNEADTPDNFQSRRPNTSFCFLDIRSPGLGDTAMYLCATRHPRGLEATNEKLFFGSGTQLSVL.

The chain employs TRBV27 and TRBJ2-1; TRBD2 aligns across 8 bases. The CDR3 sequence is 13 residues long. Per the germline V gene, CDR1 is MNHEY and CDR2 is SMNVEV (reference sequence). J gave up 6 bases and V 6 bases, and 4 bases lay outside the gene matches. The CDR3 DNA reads TGTGCCAGCAGGAGCGGGGGTCTCAATGAGCAGTTCTTC. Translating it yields CASRSGGLNEQFF.

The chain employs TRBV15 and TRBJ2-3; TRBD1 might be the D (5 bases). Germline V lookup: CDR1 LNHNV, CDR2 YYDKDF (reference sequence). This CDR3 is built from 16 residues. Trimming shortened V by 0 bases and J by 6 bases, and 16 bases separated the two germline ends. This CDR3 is CATSREGPGKADTQYF. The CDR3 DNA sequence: TGTGCCACCAGCAGAGAAGGGCCAGGGAAAGCGGATACGCAGTATTTT.

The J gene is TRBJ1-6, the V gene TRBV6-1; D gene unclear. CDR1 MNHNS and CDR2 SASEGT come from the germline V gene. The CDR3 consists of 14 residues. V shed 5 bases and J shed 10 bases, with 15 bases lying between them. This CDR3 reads CASSYRAPGSPLHF. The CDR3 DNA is TGTGCCAGCAGTTATCGGGCCCCGGGGTCACCCCTCCACTTT.

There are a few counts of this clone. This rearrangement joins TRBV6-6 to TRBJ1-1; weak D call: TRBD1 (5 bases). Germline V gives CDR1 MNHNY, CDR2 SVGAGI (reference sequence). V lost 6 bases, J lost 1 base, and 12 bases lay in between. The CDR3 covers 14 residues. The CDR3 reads CASSPRRGNTEAFF. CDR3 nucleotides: TGTGCCAGCAGCCCCAGGAGGGGGAACACTGAAGCTTTCTTT.

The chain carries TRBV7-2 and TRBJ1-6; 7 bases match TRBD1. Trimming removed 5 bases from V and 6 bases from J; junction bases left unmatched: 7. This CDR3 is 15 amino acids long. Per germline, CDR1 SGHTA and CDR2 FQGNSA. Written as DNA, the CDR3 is TGTGCCAGCAGCCCCCAGTGGGACAGTAATTCACCCCTCCACTTT. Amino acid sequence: CASSPQWDSNSPLHF.

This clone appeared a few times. The CDR3 DNA follows: TGTGCCAGCAGTTTCGGCGGGCGAGAGACCCAGTACTTC. It is translated as CASSFGGRETQYF. The chain carries TRBV28 and TRBJ2-5; the D gene is possibly TRBD2 (5 bases). This CDR3 is built from 13 residues. The V gene's germline CDR1 is MDHEN and CDR2 SYDVKM. V was trimmed by 3 bases and J by 4 bases, leaving 9 bases between them.

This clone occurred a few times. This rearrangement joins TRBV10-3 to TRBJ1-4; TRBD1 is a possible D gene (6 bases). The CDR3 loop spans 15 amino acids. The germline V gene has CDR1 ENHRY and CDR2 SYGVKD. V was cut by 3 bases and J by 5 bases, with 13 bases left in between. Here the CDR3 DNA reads TGTGCCATCAGTGACAGGGGTGGGAAGAATGAAAAACTGTTTTTT. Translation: CAISDRGGKNEKLFF.

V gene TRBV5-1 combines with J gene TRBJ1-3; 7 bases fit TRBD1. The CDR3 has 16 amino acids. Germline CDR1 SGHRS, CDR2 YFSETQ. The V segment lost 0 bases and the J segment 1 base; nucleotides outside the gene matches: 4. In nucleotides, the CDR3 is TGCGCCAGCAGCTTGGGCCTGACAGGGTCTGGAAACACCATATATTTT. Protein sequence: CASSLGLTGSGNTIYF. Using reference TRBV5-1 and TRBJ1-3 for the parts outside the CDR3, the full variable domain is KAGVTQTPRYLIKTRGQQVTLSCSPISGHRSVSWYQQTPGQGLQFLFEYFSETQRNKGNFPGRFSGRQFSNSRSEMNVSTLELGDSALYLCASSLGLTGSGNTIYFGEGSWLTVV.

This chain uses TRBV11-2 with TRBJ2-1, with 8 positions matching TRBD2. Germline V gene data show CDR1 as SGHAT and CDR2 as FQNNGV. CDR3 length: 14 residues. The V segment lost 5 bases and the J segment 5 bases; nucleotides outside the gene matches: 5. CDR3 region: CASSRGGEDNEQFF. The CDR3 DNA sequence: TGTGCCAGCAGCCGGGGGGGTGAGGACAATGAGCAGTTCTTC.

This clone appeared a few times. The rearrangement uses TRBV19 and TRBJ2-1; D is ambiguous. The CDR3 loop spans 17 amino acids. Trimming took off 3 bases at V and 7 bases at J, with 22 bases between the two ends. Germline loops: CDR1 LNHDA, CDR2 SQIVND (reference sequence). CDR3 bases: TGTGCCAGTAGTATCATTGTGCGGCTAGACCGCCGGAATGAGCAGTTCTTC. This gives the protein CASSIIVRLDRRNEQFF.

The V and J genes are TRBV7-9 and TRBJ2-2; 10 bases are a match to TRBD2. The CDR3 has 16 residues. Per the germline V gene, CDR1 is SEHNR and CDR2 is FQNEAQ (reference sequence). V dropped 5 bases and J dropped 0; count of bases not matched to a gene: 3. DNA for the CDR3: TGTGCCAGCAGCACGGGACTAGCGACGAACACCGGGGAGCTGTTTTTT. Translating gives CASSTGLATNTGELFF.